Sequencing of this T cell receptor beta chain was carried out in a study of shared clonotypes between healthy human individuals. TCRdb's table, derived via immunoSEQ multiplex PCR, lists solely in-frame clones and lacks some. The sample contains roughly 2,500,000 clones, 93% of which appear only once. J was trimmed by 1 base and V by 5 bases; bases with no gene match: 10. Germline values: CDR1 SGHAT, CDR2 FQNNGV. This CDR3 is built from 17 residues. The investigators split CD4+ cells into a CD45RA+ naive subset and a CD45RA-negative memory subset. The gene calls are TRBV11-2 and TRBJ1-5; TRBD1 agrees at 8 bases. Sequenced sample: naive CD4+ T cells from PBMCs. Subset specified: CD45RA+ positively selected. The receptor was derived from a man younger than 30 in good health. Some clones in this sample may be carry-over from other donors' samples. This chain's CDR3 is CASSRRSDRASNQPQHF. The CDR3, as DNA: TGTGCCAGCAGCCGCCGATCGGACAGGGCGAGCAATCAGCCCCAGCATTTT.